Sequencing of this TCR beta chain was carried out in a study of blood T cell repertoires in COVID-19. Looking at the study overall: The United States, Italy and Spain provided the acute and convalescent COVID-19 samples.

V lost 4 bases and J 8 bases, leaving 12 bases between the germline ends. Germline V lookup: CDR1 SGHRS, CDR2 YFSETQ. This CDR3 region has 12 residues. The study recruited people aged roughly 18 to 100 years across about two dozen US areas. Assay used: immunoSEQ multiplex PCR; TCRdb lists only in-frame clones, some missing. The sample includes a few hundred thousand clones, 90% of them seen just once. The sequencing input was PBMCs or T cells enriched from blood (not recorded which). The TCR comes from a man aged 25-40 years who had been exposed to COVID-19. The rearrangement joins TRBV5-1 to TRBJ1-2; D is possibly TRBD1 (5 bases). CDR3 in amino acids: CASSPDREGYTF. The CDR3, as DNA: TGCGCCAGCAGCCCCGACAGAGAGGGCTACACCTTC.